Shown below are 12 T cell receptor beta chains from a single sample sequenced in a study of T cell responses to AZD1222 COVID-19 vaccine. Assay: immunoSEQ multiplex PCR; the TCRdb copy retains only in-frame clones and omits some. Of some 52,000 clones listed, roughly 86% are singletons. The material sequenced was peripheral blood, taken 28 days after the second AZD1222 dose. These receptors came from an adult who received the AZD1222 COVID-19 vaccine.

The rearrangement links TRBV3-1 (or the pseudogene TRBV3-2) to TRBJ2-1; TRBD2 matches 9 bases. V was clipped by 0 bases and J by 7 bases; unmatched bases: 10. The germline gives CDR1 LGHDT, CDR2 YNNKEL (reference sequence). The CDR3 length is 17 residues. As DNA, the CDR3 is TGTGCCAGCAGCCAAGATAGGCGGCTAGCGGGAAGGAATGAGCAGTTCTTC. It specifies CASSQDRRLAGRNEQFF.

The V gene is TRBV30, the J gene TRBJ2-7, with TRBD1 as a possible D gene (5 bases). V lost 1 base, J lost 6 bases, and 13 bases lay in between. CDR1 is GTSNPN and CDR2 is SVGIG in the germline V gene (reference sequence). The CDR3 is 13 residues long. The CDR3 nucleotides read TGTGCCTGGAGTGCACAGGTAATGGGCGAGCAGTACTTC. This gives the protein CAWSAQVMGEQYF.

The J gene is TRBJ1-6, the V gene TRBV5-6, with TRBD1 matching over 8 bases. Germline V gene lookup returns CDR1 SGHDT and CDR2 YYEEEE. V dropped 0 bases and J dropped 7; count of bases not matched to a gene: 9. This CDR3 has 17 residues. CDR3 DNA: TGTGCCAGCAGCTTGGATTCCGGGACAGGTGGAAATTCACCCCTCCACTTT. This encodes CASSLDSGTGGNSPLHF.

The sample holds a few counts of this clone. The chain recombines TRBV4-1 with TRBJ2-2, with D perhaps matching TRBD1 or TRBD2 (5 bases each). The CDR3 has 17 amino acids. Deletions cut 4 bases from V and 1 base from J, with 16 bases between. Germline V CDR1 and CDR2: MGHRA, YSYEKL. CDR3 loop: CASSPQGASKNTGELFF. The CDR3 nucleotides read TGCGCCAGCAGCCCCCAGGGAGCCTCAAAGAACACCGGGGAGCTGTTTTTT.

The rearrangement joins TRBV19 to TRBJ2-5, with 10 bases fitting TRBD2. The length of the CDR3 is 14 residues. Germline V gives CDR1 LNHDA, CDR2 SQIVND (reference sequence). V dropped 5 bases and J dropped 9; count of bases not matched to a gene: 9. The CDR3 DNA reads as TGTGCCAGTAGTCAGAGTAGCGGGGGGAGGGCCCAGTACTTC. Protein: CASSQSSGGRAQYF.

The sample holds one count of this clone. The V call is TRBV9, the J call TRBJ2-5; 11 bases map to TRBD2. CDR1 SGDLS and CDR2 YYNGEE come from the germline V gene. Trimming took 4 bases from V and 4 from J; bases not matched to a gene: 9. The CDR3 covers 16 residues. This CDR3 reads CASSPIPLAGGETQYF. The CDR3 DNA follows: TGTGCCAGCAGCCCCATCCCCCTAGCGGGAGGAGAGACCCAGTACTTC.

This clone has more than one count but fewer than ten. The chain recombines TRBV4-1 with TRBJ1-2, with a possible D match to TRBD1 (6 bases). The CDR3 length is 13 residues. In germline, CDR1 is MGHRA, CDR2 YSYEKL. The V end was cut by 7 bases, the J end by 2 bases, with 11 bases between. The CDR3 loop reads CASTGQTNYGYTF. Here the CDR3 DNA reads TGCGCCAGCACCGGACAGACGAACTATGGCTACACCTTC.

The chain employs TRBV5-4 and TRBJ2-7; 8 bases are a match to TRBD1. The CDR3 is 16 amino acids. With V trimmed by 4 bases and J by 1 base, 10 bases remained unmatched. Germline CDR1 reads SGHNT; CDR2 reads YYREEE (reference sequence). The CDR3 protein is CASSRPGTGPSYEQYF. Here the CDR3 DNA reads TGTGCCAGCAGCCGCCCGGGGACAGGACCTTCCTACGAGCAGTACTTC. Supplemented by reference TRBV5-4 and TRBJ2-7, the full variable domain reads ETGVTQSPTHLIKTRGQQVTLRCSSQSGHNTVSWYQQALGQGPQFIFQYYREEENGRGNFPPRFSGLQFPNYSSELNVNALELDDSALYLCASSRPGTGPSYEQYFGPGTRLTVT.

The rearrangement links TRBV20-1 to TRBJ2-7; tentatively, D is TRBD2 (5 bases). The CDR3 has 13 residues. V lost 3 bases and J lost 5, with 14 bases in between. CDR1 is DFQATT and CDR2 is SNEGSKA in the germline V gene (reference sequence). In nucleotides, the CDR3 is TGCAGTGCTAGTTCCGGAGGAGGAGACGAGCAGTACTTC. Amino acids: CSASSGGGDEQYF.

The DNA for the CDR3 is TGTGCCAGTAGTAGTTGGGGGAATAGCAATCAGCCCCAGCATTTT. Amino acid sequence: CASSSWGNSNQPQHF. The chain employs TRBV19 and TRBJ1-5; possible D gene TRBD1, 5 bases. V was clipped by 4 bases and J by 0 bases, with 10 bases between them. The germline gives CDR1 LNHDA, CDR2 SQIVND (reference sequence). The CDR3 runs to 15 residues. Supplemented by reference TRBV19 and TRBJ1-5, the full variable domain reads DGGITQSPKYLFRKEGQNVTLSCEQNLNHDAMYWYRQDPGQGLRLIYYSQIVNDFQKGDIAEGYSVSREKKESFPLTVTSAQKNPTAFYLCASSSWGNSNQPQHFGDGTRLSIL.

The chain employs TRBV3-1 (or the pseudogene TRBV3-2) and TRBJ2-7; D perhaps matches TRBD2 (5 bases). This CDR3 is built from 14 residues. Germline V lookup: CDR1 LGHDT, CDR2 YNNKEL (reference sequence). V was trimmed by 4 bases and J by 2 bases, leaving 12 bases between them. The CDR3 DNA reads as TGTGCCAGCAGCCCGTGGGCGGGTACCTACGAGCAGTACTTC. It specifies CASSPWAGTYEQYF.

The rearrangement uses TRBV4-1 and TRBJ1-5; D possibly corresponds to TRBD1 (6 bases). Germline CDR1 MGHRA, CDR2 YSYEKL. The CDR3 totals 19 residues. V lost 0 bases and J lost 4, with 22 bases in between. The chain's CDR3 is CASSQDKKGSTGRNQPQHF. CDR3 DNA: TGCGCCAGCAGCCAAGATAAGAAGGGATCGACAGGACGAAATCAGCCCCAGCATTTT.